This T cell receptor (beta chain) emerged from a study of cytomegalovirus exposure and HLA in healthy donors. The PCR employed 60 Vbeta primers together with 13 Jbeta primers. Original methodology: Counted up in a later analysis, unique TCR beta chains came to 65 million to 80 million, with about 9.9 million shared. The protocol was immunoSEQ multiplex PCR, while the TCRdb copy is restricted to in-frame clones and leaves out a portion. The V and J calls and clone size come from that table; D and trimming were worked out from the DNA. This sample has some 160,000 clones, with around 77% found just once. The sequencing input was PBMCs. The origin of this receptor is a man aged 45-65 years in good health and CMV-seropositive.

CDR3 in DNA: TGTGCCAGCAGGGACGGGACTAGCGGGGGAGAGACCCAGTACTTC. Residues: CASRDGTSGGETQYF. The chain couples TRBV2 to TRBJ2-5, with 14 nucleotides matching TRBD2. The J segment lost 4 bases and the V segment lost 6 bases, leaving 4 bases of the junction unmatched. The CDR3 has 15 amino acids. Germline V gives CDR1 SNHLY, CDR2 FYNNEI.